This T cell receptor (beta chain) was captured in a study of T-cell reconstitution after alpha-beta-depleted transplantation in children. A TCRbeta library incorporating unique molecular identifiers was prepared. TCRdb analysed the PCR reads with MiXCR anew, one entry per CDR3 protein. The table includes about 580,000 distinct CDR3 sequences, 25% to 30% detected once. This clonotype turned up a few times. The CDR3 sequence is 15 residues long. Germline V gene lookup returns CDR1 MNHNS and CDR2 SASEGT. The ends were cut back, 5 bases at V and 6 bases at J, with 17 bases in the middle. The chain uses TRBV6-1 and TRBJ2-1; tentative D call: TRBD2 (6 bases). This specimen consisted of PBMCs, obtained before TCRalphabeta/CD19-depleted stem cell transplant. The receptor comes from a boy under two years old with Wiskott-Aldrich syndrome, due to receive a stem cell transplant. The CDR3 DNA reads as TGTGCCAGCAGTCGGGAAGAGGGACTTTTCAATGAGCAGTTCTTC. Translating gives CASSREEGLFNEQFF.